One sample yielded the 14 T cell receptor beta chains listed below, sequenced in a study of immune characterization of retroperitoneal liposarcoma. TCRdb recomputed calls from the PCR reads with MiXCR, one row per CDR3 protein. The data show more than 1,500 distinct CDR3 sequences, 40% to 55% seen once. Sequenced sample: tumor tissue. The receptors here all came from a female donor with retroperitoneal liposarcoma.

Only a few counts were recorded for this clonotype. The chain has TRBV7-2 and TRBJ2-5; 11 bases match TRBD1. The J call may be wrong; the DNA end is better matched by TRBJ2-1. The CDR3 runs to 16 residues. Germline V gene lookup returns CDR1 SGHTA and CDR2 FQGNSA. The CDR3 sequence: CASSRGQGGLSYEQFF. Written as DNA, the CDR3 is TGTGCCAGCAGCCGGGGACAGGGGGGACTCTCCTACGAGCAGTTCTTC.

This clonotype was seen more than once but under ten times. The rearrangement links TRBV6-1 to TRBJ2-1; either TRBD1 or TRBD2 may supply D (6 bases each). Trimming took off 8 bases at V and 12 bases at J, with 26 bases between the two ends. Germline CDR1 MNHNS, CDR2 SASEGT. The CDR3 contains 15 residues. CDR3 DNA sequence: TGTGCCAGCGGGGTGGGGGGCGGGATACGTCGGGGGCAGTTCTTC. Its protein is CASGVGGGIRRGQFF.

This clonotype is hyperexpanded in the sample. The chain combines TRBV6-1 with TRBJ2-2; 7 bases align to TRBD2. There are 19 residues in the CDR3. CDR1 and CDR2 from the germline V gene are MNHNS and SASEGT. V dropped 0 bases and J dropped 4; count of bases not matched to a gene: 14. CDR3 in amino acids: CASSEAGGWGFPLTGELFF. The DNA of the CDR3 is TGTGCCAGCAGTGAAGCGGGGGGGTGGGGGTTCCCCCTCACCGGGGAGCTGTTTTTT.

This chain connects TRBV6-5 to TRBJ2-1, with D perhaps matching TRBD1 or TRBD2 (5 bases each). The J call may be faulty, since TRBJ2-5 better matches the DNA end. This CDR3 spans 15 amino acids. Germline V gives CDR1 MNHEY, CDR2 SVGAGI. This CDR3 is CASSYEGLGMETQYF. For the CDR3, the DNA is TGTGCCAGCAGTTACGAGGGGTTGGGGATGGAGACCCAGTACTTC.

This chain uses TRBV6-1 with TRBJ2-1; 7 bases fit TRBD1. The V segment lost 4 bases and the J segment 13 bases; nucleotides outside the gene matches: 13. The CDR3 is 14 residues long. The germline V gene has CDR1 MNHNS and CDR2 SASEGT. CDR3 nucleotides: TGTGCCAGCAGTGCGGGACAGATAAAAGAGACCCAGTTCTTC. Amino acids: CASSAGQIKETQFF.

The table lists this clonotype with a few counts. The rearrangement uses TRBV6-6 and TRBJ2-1; no reliable D call. The end of the DNA is better explained by TRBJ2-7, so the J call may be wrong. In germline, CDR1 is MNHNY, CDR2 SVGAGI (reference sequence). CDR3 length equals 15 residues. CDR3 nucleotides: TGTGCCAGCAGTTACGCCGACTTCCGGTGGAACGAGCAGTACTTC. Amino acid sequence: CASSYADFRWNEQYF.

By sample fraction, this clonotype is large. The rearrangement uses TRBV7-9 and TRBJ2-3; 8 bases are a match to TRBD1. J was trimmed by 2 bases and V by 1 base; bases with no gene match: 5. Germline V gene sequence: CDR1 SEHNR, CDR2 FQNEAQ (reference sequence). The CDR3 sequence is 16 residues long. The CDR3 DNA is TGTGCCAGCAGCTTAGTAACAGGGGGTATCACAGATACGCAGTATTTT. Its translation: CASSLVTGGITDTQYF.

This clonotype was found a few times. V and J are TRBV6-1 and TRBJ2-5, with D maybe TRBD2 (6 bases). In germline, CDR1 is MNHNS, CDR2 SASEGT. This CDR3 has 13 residues. V was shortened by 4 bases and J by 7 bases, with 13 bases between the two germline ends. This CDR3 reads CASSALGGVTQYF. The CDR3 coding sequence is TGTGCCAGCAGTGCTCTGGGCGGGGTGACCCAGTACTTC.

The chain is built from TRBV7-6 and TRBJ2-1; TRBD2 is a possible D gene (5 bases). The CDR3 is 14 residues long. V was trimmed by 1 base and J by 3 bases, leaving 7 bases between them. Per germline, CDR1 SGHVS and CDR2 FNYEAQ. The CDR3 reads CASSLVGNYNEQFF. In DNA form, the CDR3 reads TGTGCCAGCAGCTTAGTCGGGAACTACAATGAGCAGTTCTTC.

The chain employs TRBV6-1 and TRBJ2-1; no definite D call. V shed 5 bases and J shed 3 bases, with 11 bases lying between them. CDR3 size: 14 residues. Germline V gene lookup returns CDR1 MNHNS and CDR2 SASEGT. CDR3 loop: CASSPGIGYNEQFF. In DNA form, the CDR3 reads TGTGCCAGCAGTCCTGGGATCGGCTACAATGAGCAGTTCTTC.

The chain is built from TRBV6-5 and TRBJ1-1; unclear D gene. Germline CDR1 MNHEY, CDR2 SVGAGI. Trimming removed 6 bases from V and 5 bases from J, with 13 bases in between. This CDR3 is 13 amino acids long. CDR3 sequence reads: CASSSGGWTEAFF. CDR3 coding DNA: TGTGCCAGCAGCTCTGGAGGGTGGACTGAAGCTTTCTTT.

The rearrangement links TRBV6-1 to TRBJ2-7; D remains unclear. The J call may be incorrect, as the DNA end agrees better with TRBJ2-1. The CDR3 loop spans 13 amino acids. Germline V gene lookup returns CDR1 MNHNS and CDR2 SASEGT. In DNA form, the CDR3 reads TGTGCCAGCAGACCCCATAGGACCTACGAGCAGTTCTTC. Amino acids: CASRPHRTYEQFF.

This clonotype was seen only a few times. This chain connects TRBV27 to TRBJ2-2; weak D call: TRBD2 (6 bases). This CDR3 spans 14 amino acids. V lost 7 bases, J lost 0 bases, and 9 bases lay in between. Per the germline V gene, CDR1 is MNHEY and CDR2 is SMNVEV (reference sequence). Written as DNA, the CDR3 is TGTGCCAGCAAGGGGACTCCGAACACCGGGGAGCTGTTTTTT. This codes for CASKGTPNTGELFF.

The V gene is TRBV6-1, the J gene TRBJ2-5, with D perhaps matching TRBD2 (6 bases). The V and J ends lost 2 bases and 0 bases respectively, with 16 bases between them. Germline V lookup: CDR1 MNHNS, CDR2 SASEGT. The CDR3 runs to 17 residues. The CDR3 coding sequence is TGTGCCAGCAGTGAAATGAGGGACTTAAAAAACCAAGAGACCCAGTACTTC. This codes for CASSEMRDLKNQETQYF.